The 22 T cell receptor beta chains in this list originate from one sample, sequenced in a study of blood T cell repertoires in COVID-19. Repertoires were generated with immunoSEQ multiplex PCR, while TCRdb's copy carries only in-frame clones and drops some. The table has about 80,000 clones, roughly 88% seen once. The sample taken for sequencing was peripheral blood. Receptor source: a woman of 80 years or more with acute or convalescent COVID-19.

This clone turned up a few times. V is TRBV7-9 and J is TRBJ1-4, with unresolved D. The germline gives CDR1 SEHNR, CDR2 FQNEAQ (reference sequence). Trimming removed 2 bases at V and 7 bases at J, with 8 bases between. The CDR3 sequence is 13 residues long. The CDR3 nucleotides read TGTGCCAGCAGCTTATACGGCGGTGAAAAACTGTTTTTT. Protein product: CASSLYGGEKLFF.

The chain combines TRBV5-1 with TRBJ2-5; 11 bases agree with TRBD2. CDR1 is SGHRS and CDR2 is YFSETQ in the germline V gene. V gave up 5 bases and J gave up 0 bases; unmatched junction bases: 6. This CDR3 contains 16 residues. The CDR3 DNA follows: TGCGCCAGCAGAGGACTAGCGGGTGGGTACCAAGAGACCCAGTACTTC. This codes for CASRGLAGGYQETQYF.

The chain is built from TRBV9 and TRBJ2-7, with TRBD1 identical over 7 bases. With V trimmed by 1 base and J by 0 bases, 4 bases remained unmatched. This CDR3 is built from 15 residues. The germline V gene encodes CDR1 SGDLS and CDR2 YYNGEE. The CDR3 loop reads CASSVRDSPSYEQYF. The CDR3 DNA sequence: TGTGCCAGCAGCGTAAGGGACAGCCCCTCCTACGAGCAGTACTTC.

This sequence joins TRBV5-8 and TRBJ1-1, with TRBD1 as a possible D gene (5 bases). Germline V gene sequence: CDR1 SGHTS, CDR2 YDEGEE. V lost 0 bases and J 1 base, leaving 10 bases between the germline ends. The CDR3 is 15 amino acids. This chain's CDR3 is CASSLEGRGNTEAFF. The CDR3, as DNA: TGTGCCAGCAGCTTGGAGGGTAGGGGGAACACTGAAGCTTTCTTT.

The CDR3 DNA sequence: TGTGCCAGCAGCTTAGGACAGCCGAGCTCCTACGAGCAGTACTTC. Its protein is CASSLGQPSSYEQYF. The gene calls are TRBV7-2 and TRBJ2-7; D is perhaps TRBD1 (5 bases). The V gene's germline CDR1 is SGHTA and CDR2 FQGNSA. The length of the CDR3 is 15 residues. Trimming removed 1 base from V and 0 bases from J, with 10 bases in between.

CDR3 region: CASSLAAGEGYEQYF. CDR3 DNA: TGCGCCAGCAGCTTGGCGGCGGGAGAGGGGTACGAGCAGTACTTC. The rearrangement links TRBV5-1 to TRBJ2-7, with 7 bases lining up with TRBD2. The CDR3 sequence is 15 residues long. Germline V CDR1 and CDR2: SGHRS, YFSETQ. V dropped 0 bases and J dropped 4; count of bases not matched to a gene: 7. Full variable domain (outside the CDR3, taken from reference TRBV5-1 and TRBJ2-7): KAGVTQTPRYLIKTRGQQVTLSCSPISGHRSVSWYQQTPGQGLQFLFEYFSETQRNKGNFPGRFSGRQFSNSRSEMNVSTLELGDSALYLCASSLAAGEGYEQYFGPGTRLTVT.

V gene TRBV2 combines with J gene TRBJ1-5, with D hard to call. CDR1 SNHLY and CDR2 FYNNEI come from the germline V gene. Trimming pared 5 bases from V and 2 bases from J, leaving 10 bases between. This CDR3 comprises 14 residues. This CDR3 reads CASSPGAGNQPQHF. The CDR3 DNA reads as TGTGCCAGCAGTCCCGGAGCAGGCAATCAGCCCCAGCATTTT.

The genes are TRBV10-3 and TRBJ2-5, with TRBD2 matching 7 bases. The CDR3 runs 13 residues. V shed 4 bases and J 3 bases; nucleotides not matched to a gene: 2. Per germline, CDR1 ENHRY and CDR2 SYGVKD. CDR3 sequence (DNA): TGTGCCATCAGTGGGGCGGGGGAAGAGACCCAGTACTTC. It specifies CAISGAGEETQYF.

V usage is TRBV6-4 and J usage is TRBJ1-2; D perhaps matches TRBD1 (6 bases). The germline V gene has CDR1 MRHNA and CDR2 SNTAGT. CDR3 length: 14 residues. V was pared by 4 bases and J by 8 bases, with 17 bases between. The CDR3, as DNA: TGTGCCAGCAGTGCAACAGGGAGTTGGGAAGGCTACACCTTC. Translated: CASSATGSWEGYTF.

The V and J genes are TRBV4-1 and TRBJ1-2, with D possibly matching TRBD1 (6 bases). V lost 0 bases and J 8 bases, leaving 22 bases between the germline ends. Germline V gene sequence: CDR1 MGHRA, CDR2 YSYEKL. This CDR3 is built from 17 residues. The CDR3 sequence: CASSQERLGTGLQGYTF. Written as DNA, the CDR3 is TGCGCCAGCAGCCAAGAACGTTTAGGAACAGGGCTTCAAGGCTACACCTTC.

J is TRBJ2-1 and V is TRBV7-3; D remains unclear. V lost 5 bases to trimming and J lost 7 bases, with 15 bases between them. The CDR3 has 14 amino acids. Per germline, CDR1 SGHTA and CDR2 FQGTGA. CDR3 DNA sequence: TGTGCCAGCAGCCCCTTCCACGGTTGGAATGAGCAGTTCTTC. The encoded protein is CASSPFHGWNEQFF.

This clone has just a few counts. V gene TRBV19 combines with J gene TRBJ2-6, with TRBD1 matching over 9 bases. V dropped 4 bases and J dropped 4; count of bases not matched to a gene: 5. Germline loops: CDR1 LNHDA, CDR2 SQIVND (reference sequence). The CDR3 consists of 16 residues. The CDR3 spells CASSSYRGPGANVLTF. The CDR3 region has the DNA TGTGCCAGTAGTAGTTACAGGGGGCCCGGGGCCAACGTCCTGACTTTC.

V and J are TRBV5-1 and TRBJ1-1; 7 bases fit TRBD1. Germline CDR1 and CDR2: SGHRS and YFSETQ. J lost 4 bases, V lost 5 bases, and 8 bases had no gene match. The CDR3 sequence is 14 residues long. The CDR3 coding sequence is TGCGCCAGCAGAGAGACAGGGTCGGCCACTGAAGCTTTCTTT. Its protein product is CASRETGSATEAFF.

The rearrangement links TRBV19 to TRBJ2-6; D possibly corresponds to TRBD2 (5 bases). From germline, CDR1 is LNHDA and CDR2 SQIVND (reference sequence). Trimming removed 3 bases from V and 0 bases from J, with 9 bases in between. This CDR3 is 16 amino acids long. The CDR3 nucleotides read TGTGCCAGTAGTATGCGGGCCCTCTCTGGGGCCAACGTCCTGACTTTC. This encodes CASSMRALSGANVLTF.

V and J are TRBV7-9 and TRBJ2-2; TRBD1 matches 7 bases. Germline CDR1 reads SEHNR; CDR2 reads FQNEAQ (reference sequence). Trimming took 1 base from V and 4 from J; bases not matched to a gene: 6. The CDR3 runs to 16 residues. In DNA form, the CDR3 reads TGTGCCAGCAGCTTAGGGACAGGAGTTTTCACCGGGGAGCTGTTTTTT. It yields the protein CASSLGTGVFTGELFF. The whole variable domain, remainder taken from reference TRBV7-9 and TRBJ2-2, is DTGVSQNPRHKITKRGQNVTFRCDPISEHNRLYWYRQTLGQGPEFLTYFQNEAQLEKSRLLSDRFSAERPKGSFSTLEIQRTEQGDSAMYLCASSLGTGVFTGELFFGEGSRLTVL.

The chain has TRBV2 and TRBJ2-5, with 10 nucleotides matching TRBD1. This CDR3 is built from 13 residues. Per germline, CDR1 SNHLY and CDR2 FYNNEI. Trimming at V came to 7 bases and at J to 5 bases, leaving 4 bases not matched to a gene. The CDR3 nucleotides are TGTGCCAGCATACGGACAGGGGGTGAGACCCAGTACTTC. This sequence encodes CASIRTGGETQYF.

This chain connects TRBV4-2 to TRBJ1-3; D not certain. CDR1 is LGHNA, CDR2 YNFKEQ, per germline. The CDR3 totals 14 residues. Trimming shortened V by 3 bases and J by 0 bases, and 6 bases separated the two germline ends. CDR3 bases: TGTGCCAGCAGCCAGGCTAGCTCTGGAAACACCATATATTTT. Protein sequence: CASSQASSGNTIYF.

This chain connects TRBV3-1 (or the pseudogene TRBV3-2) to TRBJ2-3, with 9 bases lining up with TRBD1. CDR1 and CDR2 (germline): LGHDT, YNNKEL (reference sequence). CDR3 length: 15 residues. The trim removed 2 bases at V and 2 bases at J, leaving 2 bases unmatched. The chain's CDR3 is CASSQTGGHTDTQYF. In DNA, the CDR3 is TGTGCCAGCAGCCAAACAGGGGGCCACACAGATACGCAGTATTTT.

This chain links TRBV10-3 with TRBJ2-7; D perhaps matches TRBD1 (5 bases). Germline CDR1 ENHRY, CDR2 SYGVKD. The CDR3 loop spans 15 amino acids. The V and J ends lost 4 bases and 0 bases respectively, with 13 bases between them. The CDR3 region is CAISGLTARSYEQYF. CDR3 nucleotide sequence: TGTGCCATCAGTGGCCTGACAGCGCGCTCCTACGAGCAGTACTTC.

This clone has a single count. The same CDR3 can be traced to other DNA sequences in this sample. The CDR3 sequence: CASSSGGGYGYTF. The DNA of the CDR3 is TGTGCCAGCAGCTCGGGGGGTGGCTATGGCTACACCTTC. The chain has TRBV11-2 and TRBJ1-2, with a possible D match to TRBD1 (5 bases). The ends were cut back, 4 bases at V and 4 bases at J, with 10 bases in the middle. Germline CDR1 is SGHAT and CDR2 is FQNNGV. This CDR3 contains 13 residues.

This sequence joins TRBV7-3 and TRBJ2-3; 9 positions agree with TRBD2. The length of the CDR3 is 17 residues. Germline V lookup: CDR1 SGHTA, CDR2 FQGTGA. V trimming: 5 bases; J trimming: 2 bases; junction bases outside the gene matches: 11. This CDR3 reads CASSATLAGGATDTQYF. For the CDR3, the DNA is TGTGCCAGCAGCGCGACACTAGCGGGTGGTGCCACAGATACGCAGTATTTT.

The rearrangement uses TRBV23-1 and TRBJ2-7; 11 nucleotides line up with TRBD2. TRBV23-1 is given ORF status, its function remaining uncertain. There are 19 residues in the CDR3. The ends lost 0 bases at V and 0 bases at J; junction bases unmatched: 10. This CDR3 is CASSQSTTSGSPRSYEQYF. The DNA of the CDR3 is TGCGCCAGCAGTCAATCTACAACTAGCGGGAGCCCGCGCTCCTACGAGCAGTACTTC.